This T cell receptor beta chain was recorded in a study of blood T cell repertoires in COVID-19 (dated by TCRdb to the early 2020s). With regard to the full study: Samples from collaborators originated in the United States, Italy and Spain and spanned both the acute and convalescent phases of COVID-19. The material from the prospective study consisted of cDNA or gDNA derived from T cells, B-cell-depleted T cells, or PBMCs. Deeply sampled blood TCRbeta repertoires from subjects exposed to, actively infected with, or recovered from COVID-19 were included in the dataset. The repertoires were released in a freely available public database meant as a resource for research on the immune response to SARS-CoV-2. Samples came from the ongoing ImmuneRACE study (first 160 participants) plus 1,254 subjects from 6 global collaborators. Nearly every sample came with metadata listing a de-identified subject ID, COVID-19 status, age in years and sex. Where available, HLA class I and class II types were obtained from metadata supplied by the sample provider rather than from assay-based typing.

Measured from the cysteine to the phenylalanine, the CDR3 is 13 residues long. Just CDR3 DNA is preserved here, 39 bases in frame from base 1. CDR1 LGHDT and CDR2 YNNKEL were looked up in the germline V gene (reference sequence). V was cut back by 4 bases and J by 3 bases, leaving a gap of 4 bases between them. The immunoSEQ Assay, a bias-controlled multiplex PCR, was used to amplify TCRbeta CDR3 regions from genomic DNA. Regarding the original processing steps: The number of nucleated cells in each sample was estimated from the amplification of reference gene primers within the assay. To quantify the absolute abundance of each unique TCRbeta CDR3 rearrangement, sequence reads were collapsed and filtered. For each sample, productive Simpson clonality was calculated by taking the square root of Simpson's diversity index across productive rearrangements. The table was pulled from immuneACCESS by TCRdb, which kept in-frame rearrangements only. Such tables lose some clones; where checked, under half of the loss comes from unresolved V genes, and the rest has no known cause. V, J and clone size are taken as reported in that table, and D and trimming were inferred from the DNA itself. Within this sample are about 150,000 clones, with roughly 84% of them counted one time only. The ten largest clonotypes hold about 2.6% of the sample.

Worth noting for this clone: Its target antigen remains unknown. No much larger clone is present one base from it, and per-base qualities are unavailable.

Each collaborating institution followed its own protocols to collect whole blood in K2EDTA tubes. Collaborator samples were shipped for TCRbeta analysis as frozen whole blood, isolated PBMCs, or DNA extracted from either sample type. What the research found in general, with its limitations: Clinical and demographic metadata were provided uncurated, with the amount varying by source and participant.

The sequence links TRBV3-1 (or the pseudogene TRBV3-2) to TRBJ2-6, with the D segment identity uncertain. This TCR derives from a human donor with acute or convalescent COVID-19. The donor label of this sample is uncertain. The sample was peripheral blood. The CDR3 protein: CASSPYGANVLTF. DNA sequence: TGTGCCAGCAGCCCCTATGGGGCCAACGTCCTGACTTTC.